These 17 T cell receptor beta chains were all obtained from the same sample, sequenced in a study of OX40 agonist ivuxolimab in advanced cancers. Data came from immunoSEQ multiplex PCR; TCRdb stores just in-frame clones and leaves some out. The sample has roughly 35,000 clones, about 81% seen once; the top ten hold over 20%. The specimen was CD4+ or CD8+ T cells sorted from blood, collected in a trial of the OX40 agonist ivuxolimab. These receptors were collected from an adult with an advanced solid tumor such as melanoma, head and neck, liver or kidney cancer.

The chain has TRBV12-5 and TRBJ2-7; D uncertain. Germline V gives CDR1 LGHNT, CDR2 FRNRAP. The CDR3 spans 16 residues. V lost 0 bases and J 0 bases, leaving 12 bases between the germline ends. CDR3 loop: CASGLVERKISYEQYF. DNA for the CDR3: TGTGCTAGTGGTTTGGTAGAGAGGAAAATCTCCTACGAGCAGTACTTC.

The chain recombines TRBV11-2 with TRBJ2-3; D is undetermined. There are 17 residues in the CDR3. From germline, CDR1 is SGHAT and CDR2 FQNNGV. Deletions cut 1 base from V and 0 bases from J, with 14 bases between. CDR3 DNA sequence: TGTGCCAGCAGCTTAGCTCCGACGGGCCACAGCACAGATACGCAGTATTTT. It encodes CASSLAPTGHSTDTQYF.

The V call is TRBV10-2, the J call TRBJ2-3, with 9 nucleotides matching TRBD2. CDR1 and CDR2 (germline): WSHSY, SAAADI. The CDR3 is 17 residues long. V trimming: 7 bases; J trimming: 2 bases; junction bases outside the gene matches: 13. CDR3 in amino acids: CASNIKPAGGFTDTQYF. The CDR3 nucleotides read TGCGCCAGCAACATAAAGCCAGCGGGAGGCTTCACAGATACGCAGTATTTT.

The CDR3 reads CAWKKIGPDGGYTF. The DNA of the CDR3 is TGTGCCTGGAAAAAAATCGGGCCTGATGGGGGCTACACCTTC. The rearrangement uses TRBV30 and TRBJ1-2; D gene uncertain. The V end was cut by 4 bases, the J end by 8 bases, with 20 bases between. This CDR3 contains 14 residues. Germline CDR1 is GTSNPN and CDR2 is SVGIG (reference sequence).

J is TRBJ1-2 and V is TRBV29-1; D ambiguous. CDR1 is SQVTM and CDR2 is ANQGSEA in the germline V gene. V was trimmed by 7 bases and J by 4 bases, leaving 10 bases between them. There are 11 residues in the CDR3. The CDR3 region has the DNA TGCAGCGCCCAAGGGCCCTATGGCTACACCTTC. As protein: CSAQGPYGYTF.

The CDR3 sequence: CASSPRAGSTDTQYF. CDR3 coding DNA: TGTGCCAGCAGCCCCCGGGCAGGTAGCACAGATACGCAGTATTTT. The chain employs TRBV6-5 and TRBJ2-3; D gene ambiguous. Trimming left V 6 bases short and J 0 bases short, with 13 bases between. Germline values: CDR1 MNHEY, CDR2 SVGAGI. The CDR3 has 15 amino acids.

The chain combines TRBV5-4 with TRBJ2-7; a weak D match, TRBD1 (6 bases). V gave up 2 bases and J gave up 1 base, with 13 bases separating them. The germline CDR1 and CDR2 sequences are SGHNT and YYREEE (reference sequence). The CDR3 is 15 amino acids. CDR3 DNA: TGTGCCAGCAGCTTAGGTACAGGGCTATCCTACGAGCAGTACTTC. The encoded protein is CASSLGTGLSYEQYF. The full variable domain, in which reference TRBV5-4 and TRBJ2-7 provide the parts outside the CDR3, is ETGVTQSPTHLIKTRGQQVTLRCSSQSGHNTVSWYQQALGQGPQFIFQYYREEENGRGNFPPRFSGLQFPNYSSELNVNALELDDSALYLCASSLGTGLSYEQYFGPGTRLTVT.

V is TRBV19 and J is TRBJ2-2, with 7 bases fitting TRBD2. Germline assignment: CDR1 LNHDA and CDR2 SQIVND (reference sequence). CDR3 length equals 15 residues. The V gene end was trimmed by 9 bases and the J gene end by 4 bases; junction bases not matched to a gene: 11. The CDR3, as DNA: TGTGCCAGGTTTATAGTGGGGGAGGGCACCGGGGAGCTGTTTTTT. Protein: CARFIVGEGTGELFF.

The genes are TRBV7-9 and TRBJ1-1; the D is unclear. The length of the CDR3 is 15 residues. The V gene's germline CDR1 is SEHNR and CDR2 FQNEAQ (reference sequence). V was pared by 2 bases and J by 1 base, with 11 bases between. The CDR3 DNA reads TGTGCCAGCAGCTTATCAGGAACTACGAACACTGAAGCTTTCTTT. Translation gives CASSLSGTTNTEAFF. The whole variable domain, remainder taken from reference TRBV7-9 and TRBJ1-1, is DTGVSQNPRHKITKRGQNVTFRCDPISEHNRLYWYRQTLGQGPEFLTYFQNEAQLEKSRLLSDRFSAERPKGSFSTLEIQRTEQGDSAMYLCASSLSGTTNTEAFFGQGTRLTVV.

The gene calls are TRBV27 and TRBJ1-5, with D unresolved. CDR1 is MNHEY, CDR2 SMNVEV, per germline (reference sequence). This CDR3 has 15 residues. Trimming removed 3 bases at V and 2 bases at J, with 11 bases between. CDR3 residues: CASSLIGLGNQPQHF. The CDR3 DNA follows: TGTGCCAGCAGTTTGATCGGGTTAGGCAATCAGCCCCAGCATTTT.

The genes are TRBV28 and TRBJ1-3; unclear D gene. Germline V gene lookup returns CDR1 MDHEN and CDR2 SYDVKM. The CDR3 runs to 15 residues. V was trimmed by 4 bases and J by 6 bases, leaving 16 bases between them. CDR3 amino acids: CASSSGGIGENTIYF. Written as DNA, the CDR3 is TGTGCCAGCAGTTCGGGAGGAATTGGTGAAAACACCATATATTTT.

This clone was picked up a small number of times. Here the CDR3 reads CASSSNRGEQYF. CDR3 sequence (DNA): TGTGCCAGCAGTTCCAACCGTGGGGAGCAGTACTTC. The V gene is TRBV28, the J gene TRBJ2-7; D not resolved. The germline V gene encodes CDR1 MDHEN and CDR2 SYDVKM. This CDR3 comprises 12 residues. Trimming removed 4 bases at V and 7 bases at J, with 11 bases between.

This clone was seen just once. The rearrangement uses TRBV11-2 and TRBJ2-7; TRBD2 might be the D (7 bases). V shed 3 bases and J shed 2 bases, with 14 bases lying between them. Germline V gives CDR1 SGHAT, CDR2 FQNNGV. CDR3 length: 15 amino acids. The CDR3 DNA is TGTGCCAGCAGCTTGGGGGGGCCTTGGGCCTACGAGCAGTACTTC. Translating gives CASSLGGPWAYEQYF.

The CDR3 is CSVDAGSYGYTF. The CDR3 DNA reads as TGCAGCGTTGACGCGGGATCTTATGGCTACACCTTC. The chain is built from TRBV29-1 and TRBJ1-2, with D unclear. The CDR3 loop spans 12 amino acids. Germline V gives CDR1 SQVTM, CDR2 ANQGSEA. V gave up 3 bases and J gave up 5 bases, with 10 bases separating them.

The chain employs TRBV28 and TRBJ1-3; D remains unclear. The CDR3 is 13 residues long. CDR1 and CDR2 (germline): MDHEN, SYDVKM. V was clipped by 5 bases and J by 4 bases, with 9 bases between them. CDR3 region: CASSPYNGNTIYF. In nucleotides, the CDR3 is TGTGCCAGCAGTCCCTACAACGGAAACACCATATATTTT.

This clone came up a few times. The CDR3: CASSLIGQGTYEQYF. CDR3 coding DNA: TGCGCCAGCAGCTTGATCGGACAGGGGACCTACGAGCAGTACTTC. The chain has TRBV5-1 and TRBJ2-7, with 9 bases aligning to TRBD1. This CDR3 spans 15 amino acids. J gave up 2 bases and V 1 base, and 4 bases lay outside the gene matches. Germline V gene sequence: CDR1 SGHRS, CDR2 YFSETQ.

On this clone itself: Germline and junction disagree at one end, which may indicate a read error. In the same sample, other DNA sequences code for this CDR3. CDR3 in DNA: TGTGCCAGCAGCTTAAGGGGTAGAGGCTCAGATACACAGTATTTT. It encodes CASSLRGRGSDTQYF. This sequence joins TRBV7-2 and TRBJ2-3; a possible D gene is TRBD1 (5 bases). This CDR3 contains 15 residues. Per the germline V gene, CDR1 is SGHTA and CDR2 is FQGNSA. Supplemented by reference TRBV7-2 and TRBJ2-3, the full variable domain reads GAGVSQSPSNKVTEKGKDVELRCDPISGHTALYWYRQSLGQGLEFLIYFQGNSAPDKSGLPSDRFSAERTGGSVSTLTIQRTQQEDSAVYLCASSLRGRGSDTQYFGPGTRLTVL.